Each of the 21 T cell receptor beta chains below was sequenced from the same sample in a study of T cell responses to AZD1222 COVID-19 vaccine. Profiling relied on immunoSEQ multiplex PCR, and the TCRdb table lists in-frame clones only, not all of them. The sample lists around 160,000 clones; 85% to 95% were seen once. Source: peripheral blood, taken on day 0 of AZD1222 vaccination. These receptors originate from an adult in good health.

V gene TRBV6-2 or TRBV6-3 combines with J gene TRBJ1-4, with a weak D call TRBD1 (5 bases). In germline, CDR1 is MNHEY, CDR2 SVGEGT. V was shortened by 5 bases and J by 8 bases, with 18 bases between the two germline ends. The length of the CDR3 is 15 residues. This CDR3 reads CASSATLEGHEKLFF. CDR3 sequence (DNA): TGTGCCAGCAGTGCTACTTTGGAGGGGCACGAAAAACTGTTTTTT.

The CDR3 here is CASMTRTQPQHF. CDR3 nucleotide sequence: TGTGCCAGCATGACCCGAACCCAGCCCCAGCATTTT. The V call is TRBV6-5, the J call TRBJ1-5; D uncertain. Germline assignment: CDR1 MNHEY and CDR2 SVGAGI. V was cut by 7 bases and J by 7 bases, with 11 bases left in between. This CDR3 spans 12 amino acids.

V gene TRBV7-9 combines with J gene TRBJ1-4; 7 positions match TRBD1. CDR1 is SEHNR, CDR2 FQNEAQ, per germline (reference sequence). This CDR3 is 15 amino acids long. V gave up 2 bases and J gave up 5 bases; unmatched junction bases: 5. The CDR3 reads CASSLMAGGNEKLFF. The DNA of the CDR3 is TGTGCCAGCAGCTTAATGGCAGGGGGGAATGAAAAACTGTTTTTT. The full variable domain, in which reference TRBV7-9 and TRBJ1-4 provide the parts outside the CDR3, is DTGVSQNPRHKITKRGQNVTFRCDPISEHNRLYWYRQTLGQGPEFLTYFQNEAQLEKSRLLSDRFSAERPKGSFSTLEIQRTEQGDSAMYLCASSLMAGGNEKLFFGSGTQLSVL.

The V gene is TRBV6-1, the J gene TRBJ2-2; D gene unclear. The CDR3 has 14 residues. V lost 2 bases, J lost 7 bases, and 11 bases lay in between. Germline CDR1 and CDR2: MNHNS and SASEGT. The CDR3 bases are TGTGCCAGCAGTGAATCTAGGGCTAGCGGGGAGCTGTTTTTT. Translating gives CASSESRASGELFF.

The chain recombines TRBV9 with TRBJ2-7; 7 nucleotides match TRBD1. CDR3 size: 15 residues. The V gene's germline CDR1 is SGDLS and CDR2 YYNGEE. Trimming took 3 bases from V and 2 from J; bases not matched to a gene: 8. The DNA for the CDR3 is TGTGCCAGCAGCGGAGGGGACAGCGTTGCCTACGAGCAGTACTTC. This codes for CASSGGDSVAYEQYF.

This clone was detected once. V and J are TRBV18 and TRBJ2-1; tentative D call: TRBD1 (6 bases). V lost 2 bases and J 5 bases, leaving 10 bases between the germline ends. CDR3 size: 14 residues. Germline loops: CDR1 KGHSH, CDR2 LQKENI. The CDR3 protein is CASSPLAGDNEQFF. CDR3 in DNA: TGTGCCAGCTCACCATTGGCAGGGGACAATGAGCAGTTCTTC. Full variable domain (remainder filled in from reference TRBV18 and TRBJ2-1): NAGVMQNPRHLVRRRGQEARLRCSPMKGHSHVYWYRQLPEEGLKFMVYLQKENIIDESGMPKERFSAEFPKEGPSILRIQQVVRGDSAAYFCASSPLAGDNEQFFGPGTRLTVL.

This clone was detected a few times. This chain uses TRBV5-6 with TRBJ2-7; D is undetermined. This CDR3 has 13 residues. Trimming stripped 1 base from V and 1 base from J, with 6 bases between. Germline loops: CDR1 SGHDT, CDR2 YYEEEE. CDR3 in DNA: TGTGCCAGCAGCTTGAGGGAATCCTACGAGCAGTACTTC. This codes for CASSLRESYEQYF.

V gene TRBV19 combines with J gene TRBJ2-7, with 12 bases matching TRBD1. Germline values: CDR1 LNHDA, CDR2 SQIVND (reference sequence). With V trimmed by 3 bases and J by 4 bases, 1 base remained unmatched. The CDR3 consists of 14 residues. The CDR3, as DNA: TGTGCCAGTAGTATGGGACAGGGGGCATACGAGCAGTACTTC. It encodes CASSMGQGAYEQYF.

Written as DNA, the CDR3 is TGTGCCTGGAGTGTACAAGCACTAGAGCAGTACTTC. Amino acid sequence: CAWSVQALEQYF. The chain combines TRBV30 with TRBJ2-7; D call uncertain. Deletions cut 0 bases from V and 7 bases from J, with 10 bases between. In germline, CDR1 is GTSNPN, CDR2 SVGIG (reference sequence). The CDR3 extends over 12 amino acids.

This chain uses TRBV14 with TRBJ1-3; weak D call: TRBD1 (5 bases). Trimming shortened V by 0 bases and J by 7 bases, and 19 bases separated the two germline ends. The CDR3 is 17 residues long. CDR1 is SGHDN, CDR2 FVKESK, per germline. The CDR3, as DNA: TGTGCCAGCAGCCAAGATCGGTCTCGGGGGTCAAGGAACACCATATATTTT. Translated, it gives CASSQDRSRGSRNTIYF.

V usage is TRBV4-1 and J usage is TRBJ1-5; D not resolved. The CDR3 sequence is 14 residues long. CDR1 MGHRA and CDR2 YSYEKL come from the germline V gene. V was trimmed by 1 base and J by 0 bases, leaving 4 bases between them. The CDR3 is CASSQAYSNQPQHF. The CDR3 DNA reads TGCGCCAGCAGCCAAGCATATAGCAATCAGCCCCAGCATTTT.

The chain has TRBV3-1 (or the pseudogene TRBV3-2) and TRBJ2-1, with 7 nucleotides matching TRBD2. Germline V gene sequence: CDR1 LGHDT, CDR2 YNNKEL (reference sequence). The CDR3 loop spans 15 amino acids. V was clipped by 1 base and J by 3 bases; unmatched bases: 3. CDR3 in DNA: TGTGCCAGCAGCCAAGCACTAGCGAGCTACAATGAGCAGTTCTTC. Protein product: CASSQALASYNEQFF.

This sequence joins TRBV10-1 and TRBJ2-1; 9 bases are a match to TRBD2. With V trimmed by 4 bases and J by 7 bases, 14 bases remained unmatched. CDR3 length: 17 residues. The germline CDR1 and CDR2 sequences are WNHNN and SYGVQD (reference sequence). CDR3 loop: CASSAGSGGPRVNEQFF. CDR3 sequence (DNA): TGCGCCAGCAGTGCTGGTAGCGGGGGCCCGAGGGTAAATGAGCAGTTCTTC.

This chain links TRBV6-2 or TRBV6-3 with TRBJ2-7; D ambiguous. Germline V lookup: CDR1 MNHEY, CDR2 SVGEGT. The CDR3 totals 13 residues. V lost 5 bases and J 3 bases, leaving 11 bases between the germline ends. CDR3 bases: TGTGCCAGCAGTACTCCCCTCTACTACGAGCAGTACTTC. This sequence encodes CASSTPLYYEQYF.

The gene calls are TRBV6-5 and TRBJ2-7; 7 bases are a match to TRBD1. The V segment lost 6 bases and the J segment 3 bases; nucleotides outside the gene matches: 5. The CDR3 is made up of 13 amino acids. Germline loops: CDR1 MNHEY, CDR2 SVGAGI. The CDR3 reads CASSRDSLYEQYF. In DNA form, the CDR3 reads TGTGCCAGCAGCCGGGACAGTCTCTACGAGCAGTACTTC.

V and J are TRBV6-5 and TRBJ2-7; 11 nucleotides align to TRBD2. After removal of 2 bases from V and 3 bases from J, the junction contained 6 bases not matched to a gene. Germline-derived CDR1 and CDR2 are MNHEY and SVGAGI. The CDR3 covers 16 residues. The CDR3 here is CASSYAGTSGDYEQYF. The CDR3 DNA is TGTGCCAGCAGTTACGCCGGGACTAGCGGAGACTACGAGCAGTACTTC.

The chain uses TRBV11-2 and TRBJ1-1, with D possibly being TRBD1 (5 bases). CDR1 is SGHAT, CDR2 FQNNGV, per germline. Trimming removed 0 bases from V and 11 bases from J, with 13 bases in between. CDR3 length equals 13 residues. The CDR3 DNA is TGTGCCAGCAGCTTAGACGGGGCCCGGGAGGCTTTCTTT. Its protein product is CASSLDGAREAFF.

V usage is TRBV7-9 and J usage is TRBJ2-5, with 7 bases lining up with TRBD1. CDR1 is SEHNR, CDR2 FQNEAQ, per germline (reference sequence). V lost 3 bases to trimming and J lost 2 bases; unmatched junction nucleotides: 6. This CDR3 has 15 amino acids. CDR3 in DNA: TGTGCCAGCAGCTTGGGAACAGGGGATCAAGAGACCCAGTACTTC. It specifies CASSLGTGDQETQYF.

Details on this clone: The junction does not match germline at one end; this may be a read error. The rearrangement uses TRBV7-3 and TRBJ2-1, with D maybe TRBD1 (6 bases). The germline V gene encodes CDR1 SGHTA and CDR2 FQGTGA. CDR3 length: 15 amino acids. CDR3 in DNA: TGTGCCAGCAGCCTAACTGGGACCAGGGGTGGTGAGCAGTTCTTC. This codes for CASSLTGTRGGEQFF.

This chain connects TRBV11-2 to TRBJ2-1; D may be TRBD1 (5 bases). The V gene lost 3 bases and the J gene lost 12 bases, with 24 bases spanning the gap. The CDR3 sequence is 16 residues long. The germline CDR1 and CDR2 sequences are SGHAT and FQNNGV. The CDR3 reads CASSLGSSRARHGQFF. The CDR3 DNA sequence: TGTGCCAGCAGCTTGGGAAGCAGCAGGGCCCGACATGGGCAGTTCTTC.

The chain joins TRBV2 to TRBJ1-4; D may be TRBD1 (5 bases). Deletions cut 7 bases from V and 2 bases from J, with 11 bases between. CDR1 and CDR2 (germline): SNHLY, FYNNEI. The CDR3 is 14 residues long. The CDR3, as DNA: TGTGCCAGCAACAGTGGGGGGACTAATGAAAAACTGTTTTTT. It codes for CASNSGGTNEKLFF.